This T cell receptor (beta chain) derives from a study of T cells in Graves' hyperthyroidism and ophthalmopathy. Study results and caveats: Most thyroid clonotypes that were expanded above 0.001 also turned up in blood.

This clonotype was seen more than once but under ten times. The antigen is undetermined. TCR beta CDR3 regions were amplified from RNA. When the TCR CDR3 underwent first-round RT-PCR, the HTBI primer set was used. Using its own MiXCR run on the multiplex PCR reads, TCRdb lists one record per CDR3 protein. In the table there are hundreds of thousands of distinct CDR3 sequences, 14% to 15% of which are singletons. Lactation, pregnancy, other autoimmune disease or uncontrolled infection excluded patients. Diagnostic assessment was based on clinical symptoms, serum thyroxine and TRAb, thyroid ultrasound and orbital computed tomography. Sequenced: blood. This TCR derives from a man aged 18 to 29 with Graves' ophthalmopathy.

CDR3 DNA: TGTGCCAGCAGCCAAGATTTTAGCGGGACAACCCAAGAGACCCAGTACTTC. It specifies CASSQDFSGTTQETQYF. V gene TRBV14 combines with J gene TRBJ2-5, with TRBD2 matching over 8 bases. Germline assignment: CDR1 SGHDN and CDR2 FVKESK. The CDR3 loop spans 17 amino acids. V lost 0 bases, J lost 1 base, and 7 bases stayed unmatched. Together with reference TRBV14 and TRBJ2-5, the CDR3 gives the full variable domain: EAGVTQFPSHSVIEKGQTVTLRCDPISGHDNLYWYRRVMGKEIKFLLHFVKESKQDESGMPNNRFLAERTGGTYSTLKVQPAELEDSGVYFCASSQDFSGTTQETQYFGPGTRLLVL.